The TCR beta chain under discussion was sequenced for a study of OX40 agonist ivuxolimab in advanced cancers. For the study at large: Dose-escalation patients had hepatocellular carcinoma, melanoma, renal cell or head and neck cancer.

Sequenced by immunoSEQ multiplex PCR; TCRdb stores in-frame clones only, minus some. In the table there are over 40,000 clones, over 75% of which are singletons. This CDR3 contains 13 residues. Germline CDR1 PRHDT, CDR2 FYEKMQ (reference sequence). Points on this clone: Its antigen is still unknown.

Study observations and caveats: No determination was made of the antigen specificity of the expanded peripheral T cells.

This material consisted of CD4+ or CD8+ T cells sorted from blood, taken in a trial of the OX40 agonist ivuxolimab. The chain joins TRBV13 to TRBJ2-5; D might be TRBD1 or TRBD2, each matching 5 bases. The end of the DNA aligns better with TRBJ2-7, so the J call may be wrong. The clonotype comes from an adult with an advanced solid tumor such as melanoma, head and neck, liver or kidney cancer. The CDR3: CASSFRDRYEQYF. The CDR3 DNA follows: TGTGCCAGCAGCTTCCGGGACCGCTACGAGCAGTACTTC.